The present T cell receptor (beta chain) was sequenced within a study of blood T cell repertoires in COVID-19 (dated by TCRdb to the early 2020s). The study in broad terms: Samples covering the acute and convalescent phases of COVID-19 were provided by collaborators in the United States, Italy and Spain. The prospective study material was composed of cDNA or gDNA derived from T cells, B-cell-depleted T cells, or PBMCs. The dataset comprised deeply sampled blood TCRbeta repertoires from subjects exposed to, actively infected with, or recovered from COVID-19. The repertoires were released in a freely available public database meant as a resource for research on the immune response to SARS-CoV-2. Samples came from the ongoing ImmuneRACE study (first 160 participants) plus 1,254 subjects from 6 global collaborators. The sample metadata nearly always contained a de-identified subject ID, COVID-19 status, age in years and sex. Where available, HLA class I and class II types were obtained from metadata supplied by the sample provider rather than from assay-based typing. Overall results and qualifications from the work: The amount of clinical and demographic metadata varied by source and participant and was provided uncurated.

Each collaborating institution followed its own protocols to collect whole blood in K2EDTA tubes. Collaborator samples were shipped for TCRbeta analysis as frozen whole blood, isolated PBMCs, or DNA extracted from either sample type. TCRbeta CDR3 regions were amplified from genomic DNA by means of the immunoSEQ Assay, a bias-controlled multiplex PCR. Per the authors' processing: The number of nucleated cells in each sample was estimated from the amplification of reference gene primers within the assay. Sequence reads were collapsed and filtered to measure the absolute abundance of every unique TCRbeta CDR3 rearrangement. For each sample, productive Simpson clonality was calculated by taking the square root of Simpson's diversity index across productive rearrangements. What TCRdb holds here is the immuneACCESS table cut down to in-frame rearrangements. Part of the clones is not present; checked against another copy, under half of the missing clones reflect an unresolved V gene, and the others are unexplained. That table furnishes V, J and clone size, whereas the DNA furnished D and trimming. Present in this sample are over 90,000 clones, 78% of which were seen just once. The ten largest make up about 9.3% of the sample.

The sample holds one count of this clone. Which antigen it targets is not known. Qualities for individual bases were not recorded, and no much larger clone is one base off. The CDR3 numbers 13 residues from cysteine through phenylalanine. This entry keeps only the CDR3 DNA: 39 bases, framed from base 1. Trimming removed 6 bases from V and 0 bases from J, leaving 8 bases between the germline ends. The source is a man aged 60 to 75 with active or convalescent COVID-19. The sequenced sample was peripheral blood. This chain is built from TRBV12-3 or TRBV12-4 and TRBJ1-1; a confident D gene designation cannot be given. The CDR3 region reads CASRPTVNTEAFF. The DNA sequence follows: TGTGCCAGCAGACCTACAGTGAACACTGAAGCTTTCTTT.